These 21 T cell receptor beta chains were sequenced from one sample in a study of response to subunit inactivated influenza vaccine. MiXCR, applied by TCRdb to the RT-PCR reads, yields one record per CDR3 protein. The table has about 530,000 distinct CDR3 sequences, over 10% seen once. The material was PBMCs from blood, obtained roughly 46 days after vaccination. All receptors come from a man aged 50 to 60 who received an inactivated influenza vaccine.

Many counts were recorded for this clonotype. Germline is not matched at one junction end, which may reflect a read error. The gene calls are TRBV5-1 and TRBJ2-5, with D perhaps matching TRBD2 (6 bases). Germline V gives CDR1 SGHRS, CDR2 YFSETQ. The CDR3 length is 13 residues. CDR3 sequence (DNA): TGTGCCAGCAGCTTAGGACTACAAGAGACCCAGTACTTC. It translates to CASSLGLQETQYF. Looking up the rest from reference TRBV5-1 and TRBJ2-5 gives the full variable domain: KAGVTQTPRYLIKTRGQQVTLSCSPISGHRSVSWYQQTPGQGLQFLFEYFSETQRNKGNFPGRFSGRQFSNSRSEMNVSTLELGDSALYLCASSLGLQETQYFGPGTRLLVL.

The chain carries TRBV5-6 and TRBJ1-5; D remains ambiguous. Germline values: CDR1 SGHDT, CDR2 YYEEEE. V was cut by 1 base and J by 4 bases, with 9 bases left in between. This CDR3 is 14 amino acids long. This CDR3 reads CASSLSSINQPQHF. The DNA of the CDR3 is TGTGCCAGCAGCTTGAGCAGCATTAATCAGCCCCAGCATTTT.

This chain joins TRBV5-6 and TRBJ2-2; 10 positions agree with TRBD1. The CDR3 runs to 15 residues. The trim removed 3 bases at V and 4 bases at J, leaving 3 bases unmatched. CDR1 SGHDT and CDR2 YYEEEE come from the germline V gene. This chain's CDR3 is CASSSDRGLTGELFF. Here the CDR3 DNA reads TGTGCCAGCAGCTCCGACAGGGGGCTCACCGGGGAGCTGTTTTTT.

The chain links TRBV3-1 to TRBJ2-3; TRBD2 aligns across 11 bases. Trimming removed 4 bases from V and 7 bases from J; junction bases left unmatched: 7. The length of the CDR3 is 15 residues. Looked up from germline, CDR1 is LGHDT and CDR2 is YNNKEL (reference sequence). For the CDR3, the DNA is TGTGCCAGCAGCCCTCCCCCTAGCGGGGGGAATACGCAGTATTTT. It translates to CASSPPPSGGNTQYF.

Only a few counts were recorded for this clonotype. The chain carries TRBV12-3 or TRBV12-4 and TRBJ2-1; a weak D match, TRBD1 (6 bases). Between the trimmed V and J ends, which lost 6 bases and 0 bases, there was a span of 12 bases. This CDR3 has 15 amino acids. Here the CDR3 reads CASSAGQISYNEQFF. CDR3 DNA sequence: TGTGCCAGCAGCGCCGGACAGATCTCCTACAATGAGCAGTTCTTC.

V gene TRBV9 combines with J gene TRBJ2-1; 13 bases match TRBD2. The trim removed 3 bases at V and 6 bases at J, leaving 3 bases unmatched. CDR1 SGDLS and CDR2 YYNGEE come from the germline V gene. The CDR3 consists of 15 residues. The CDR3 DNA is TGTGCCAGCAGCGAAACTAGCGGGAGGGGCAATGAGCAGTTCTTC. Translating gives CASSETSGRGNEQFF.

This chain uses TRBV6-2 or TRBV6-3 with TRBJ2-1, with 9 bases matching TRBD2. This CDR3 contains 19 residues. With 2 bases clipped from V and 2 bases from J, the junction kept 13 bases outside the gene matches. Per germline, CDR1 MNHEY and CDR2 SVGEGT. CDR3 sequence reads: CASSYPPKPLAGPYNEQFF. DNA of the CDR3: TGTGCCAGCAGTTACCCGCCTAAACCTCTAGCGGGGCCCTACAATGAGCAGTTCTTC.

The CDR3 DNA is TGTGCCAGCAGTGAATTGTCTAGCGGGGAGACCCAGTACTTC. Protein product: CASSELSSGETQYF. The chain combines TRBV2 with TRBJ2-5; 8 bases fit TRBD2. Trimming removed 2 bases from V and 5 bases from J; junction bases left unmatched: 4. This CDR3 is 14 amino acids long. The germline V gene has CDR1 SNHLY and CDR2 FYNNEI. The full variable domain, rest sourced from reference TRBV2 and TRBJ2-5, is EPEVTQTPSHQVTQMGQEVILRCVPISNHLYFYWYRQILGQKVEFLVSFYNNEISEKSEIFDDQFSVERPDGSNFTLKIRSTKLEDSAMYFCASSELSSGETQYFGPGTRLLVL.

In its sample, this clonotype was seen many times. This chain uses TRBV5-5 with TRBJ2-5; unclear D gene. Per germline, CDR1 SGHKS and CDR2 YYEKEE (reference sequence). This CDR3 has 13 residues. V lost 0 bases, J lost 7 bases, and 10 bases lay in between. The chain's CDR3 is CASSLEGPGTQYF. In nucleotides, the CDR3 is TGTGCCAGCAGCTTGGAAGGTCCAGGGACCCAGTACTTC.

In its sample, this clonotype was seen a few times. The rearrangement links TRBV12-3 or TRBV12-4 to TRBJ2-2; 9 bases agree with TRBD1. The CDR3 has 14 amino acids. The V and J ends lost 11 bases and 6 bases, in that order; junction bases with no gene match: 10. CDR3 sequence (DNA): TGTGCCGTTCGGGACAGGGTAGACTCCGGGGAGCTGTTTTTT. It specifies CAVRDRVDSGELFF.

For this clonotype: A much more abundant neighbour one base away suggests this may be a read error. The V call is TRBV12-3 or TRBV12-4, the J call TRBJ2-1; the D is unclear. This CDR3 has 15 amino acids. The chain's CDR3 is CASSLSQVVRNEHFF. In nucleotides, the CDR3 is TGTGCCAGCAGTTTATCGCAGGTTGTCCGCAATGAGCATTTCTTC.

This clonotype has just a few counts. Written as DNA, the CDR3 is TGTGCCAGCCGGTACAGGGTAAGAGATACGCAGTATTTT. It is translated as CASRYRVRDTQYF. The J gene is TRBJ2-3, the V gene TRBV28; TRBD1 is a possible D gene (6 bases). The CDR3 loop spans 13 amino acids. In germline, CDR1 is MDHEN, CDR2 SYDVKM. V lost 8 bases and J lost 5, with 14 bases in between.

The chain carries TRBV20-1 and TRBJ1-1; D gene unclear. The CDR3 length is 14 residues. V lost 3 bases and J 0 bases, leaving 11 bases between the germline ends. Germline V gives CDR1 DFQATT, CDR2 SNEGSKA (reference sequence). CDR3 loop: CSARESGMNTEAFF. The CDR3 nucleotides read TGCAGTGCTAGGGAGTCGGGAATGAACACTGAAGCTTTCTTT.

The chain carries TRBV27 and TRBJ2-7, with TRBD2 identical over 13 bases. This CDR3 has 13 residues. Germline V gene lookup returns CDR1 MNHEY and CDR2 SMNVEV (reference sequence). J was trimmed by 6 bases and V by 8 bases; bases with no gene match: 4. CDR3 residues: CASYRLAGGEQYF. CDR3 coding DNA: TGTGCCAGCTACAGACTAGCGGGAGGCGAGCAGTACTTC.

The chain has TRBV6-1 and TRBJ2-7; D unclear. Trimming pared 4 bases from V and 5 bases from J, leaving 9 bases between. The CDR3 loop spans 12 amino acids. Looked up from germline, CDR1 is MNHNS and CDR2 is SASEGT. The CDR3 is CASSGQLNEQYF. The CDR3 DNA follows: TGTGCCAGCAGTGGGCAACTAAACGAGCAGTACTTC.

The genes are TRBV4-1 and TRBJ2-2, with 10 bases aligning to TRBD1. Germline-derived CDR1 and CDR2 are MGHRA and YSYEKL. This CDR3 region has 17 residues. The V gene end was trimmed by 5 bases and the J gene end by 7 bases; junction bases not matched to a gene: 13. CDR3 in amino acids: CASSASRDRGGIGELFF. As DNA, the CDR3 is TGCGCCAGCAGCGCGTCCCGGGACAGGGGAGGCATCGGGGAGCTGTTTTTT.

V usage is TRBV4-3 and J usage is TRBJ2-2, with 8 bases fitting TRBD1. This CDR3 comprises 15 residues. Looked up from germline, CDR1 is LGHNA and CDR2 is YSLEER. With V trimmed by 6 bases and J by 6 bases, 9 bases remained unmatched. CDR3 in DNA: TGCGCCAGCAGAAGAGGACAGGGAGCCCCCGGGGAGCTGTTTTTT. This gives the protein CASRRGQGAPGELFF.

The J gene is TRBJ2-7, the V gene TRBV4-1; 8 bases agree with TRBD1. J gave up 7 bases and V 0 bases, and 8 bases lay outside the gene matches. In germline, CDR1 is MGHRA, CDR2 YSYEKL. The CDR3 runs to 15 residues. CDR3 sequence reads: CASSQERTGLREQYF. The CDR3 DNA reads as TGCGCCAGCAGCCAAGAAAGGACAGGGTTGCGGGAGCAGTACTTC.

V usage is TRBV15 and J usage is TRBJ2-7; no definite D call. The V gene's germline CDR1 is LNHNV and CDR2 YYDKDF (reference sequence). Trimming took off 0 bases at V and 3 bases at J, with 12 bases between the two ends. The CDR3 covers 15 residues. The CDR3 here is CATSRDRAANYEQYF. The CDR3 region has the DNA TGTGCCACCAGCAGAGATAGAGCAGCTAACTACGAGCAGTACTTC.

This sequence joins TRBV9 and TRBJ2-1; D is undetermined. The germline gives CDR1 SGDLS, CDR2 YYNGEE. The CDR3 contains 15 residues. Trimming stripped 0 bases from V and 5 bases from J, with 12 bases between. The CDR3 loop is CASSVDPNSHNEQFF. The CDR3 DNA sequence: TGTGCCAGCAGCGTAGATCCCAATTCCCACAATGAGCAGTTCTTC.

This chain joins TRBV7-3 and TRBJ2-1; D may match TRBD1 or TRBD2 (6 bases each). The CDR3 totals 14 residues. Per germline, CDR1 SGHTA and CDR2 FQGTGA. The V gene lost 5 bases and the J gene lost 9 bases, with 17 bases spanning the gap. CDR3 in amino acids: CASSPQGGGSEQFF. In DNA form, the CDR3 reads TGTGCCAGCAGCCCCCAAGGAGGGGGTAGTGAGCAGTTCTTC.